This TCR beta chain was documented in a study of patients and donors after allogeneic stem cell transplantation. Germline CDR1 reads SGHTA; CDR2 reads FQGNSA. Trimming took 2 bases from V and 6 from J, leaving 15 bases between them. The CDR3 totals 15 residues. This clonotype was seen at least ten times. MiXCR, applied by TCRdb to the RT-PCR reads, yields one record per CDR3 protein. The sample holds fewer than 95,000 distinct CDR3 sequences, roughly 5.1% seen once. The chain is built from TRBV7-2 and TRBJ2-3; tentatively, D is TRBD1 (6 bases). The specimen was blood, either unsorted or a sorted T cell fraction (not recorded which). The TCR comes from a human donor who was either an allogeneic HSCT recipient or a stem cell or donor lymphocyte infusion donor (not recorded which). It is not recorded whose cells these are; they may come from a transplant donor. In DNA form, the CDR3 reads TGTGCCAGCAGCTTACTACAGGGAAGGTCGGATACGCAGTATTTT. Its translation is CASSLLQGRSDTQYF.